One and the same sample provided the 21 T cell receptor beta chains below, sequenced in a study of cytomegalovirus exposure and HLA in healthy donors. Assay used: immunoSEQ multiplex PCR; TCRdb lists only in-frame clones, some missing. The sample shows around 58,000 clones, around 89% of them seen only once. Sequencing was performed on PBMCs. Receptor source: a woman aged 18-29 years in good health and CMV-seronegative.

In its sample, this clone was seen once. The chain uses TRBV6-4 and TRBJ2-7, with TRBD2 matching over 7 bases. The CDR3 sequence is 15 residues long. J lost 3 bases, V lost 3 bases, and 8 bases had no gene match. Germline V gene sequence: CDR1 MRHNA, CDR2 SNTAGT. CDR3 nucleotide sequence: TGTGCCAGCAGTGAGACTAGCTCCCCCATCTACGAGCAGTACTTC. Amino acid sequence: CASSETSSPIYEQYF.

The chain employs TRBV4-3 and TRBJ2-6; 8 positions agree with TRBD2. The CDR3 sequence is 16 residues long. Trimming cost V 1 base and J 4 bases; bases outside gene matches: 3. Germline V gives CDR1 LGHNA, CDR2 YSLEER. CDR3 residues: CASSQVAGTGANVLTF. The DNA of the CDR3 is TGCGCCAGCAGCCAAGTAGCGGGGACAGGGGCCAACGTCCTGACTTTC.

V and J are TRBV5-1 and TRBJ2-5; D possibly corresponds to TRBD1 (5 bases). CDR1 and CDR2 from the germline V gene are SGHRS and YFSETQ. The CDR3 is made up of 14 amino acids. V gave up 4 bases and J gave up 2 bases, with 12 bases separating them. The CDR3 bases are TGCGCCAGCAGCCCGGAGAACAGGCAAGAGACCCAGTACTTC. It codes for CASSPENRQETQYF.

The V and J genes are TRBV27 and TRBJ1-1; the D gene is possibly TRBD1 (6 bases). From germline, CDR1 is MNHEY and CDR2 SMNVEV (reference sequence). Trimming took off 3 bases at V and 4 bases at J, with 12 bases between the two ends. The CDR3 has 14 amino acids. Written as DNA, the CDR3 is TGTGCCAGCAGTTTCTATCCCAGGGGCACTGAAGCTTTCTTT. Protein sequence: CASSFYPRGTEAFF.

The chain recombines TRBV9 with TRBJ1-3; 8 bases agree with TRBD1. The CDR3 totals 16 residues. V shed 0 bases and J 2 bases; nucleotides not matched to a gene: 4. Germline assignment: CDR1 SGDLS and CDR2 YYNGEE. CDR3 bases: TGTGCCAGCAGCGTAGCGACAGGGGTAACTGGAAACACCATATATTTT. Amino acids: CASSVATGVTGNTIYF.

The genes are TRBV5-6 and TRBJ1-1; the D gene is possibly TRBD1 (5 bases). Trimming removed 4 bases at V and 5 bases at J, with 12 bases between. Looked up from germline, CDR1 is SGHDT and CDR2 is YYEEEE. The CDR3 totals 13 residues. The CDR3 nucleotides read TGTGCCAGCAGCGGCAGGGAGGAGACTGAAGCTTTCTTT. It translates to CASSGREETEAFF.

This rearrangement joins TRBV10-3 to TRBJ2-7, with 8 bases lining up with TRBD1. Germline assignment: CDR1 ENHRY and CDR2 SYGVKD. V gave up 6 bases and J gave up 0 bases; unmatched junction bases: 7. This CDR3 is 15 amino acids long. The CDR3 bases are TGTGCCATCAGGGAATCGGACAGGGTCTCCTACGAGCAGTACTTC. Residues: CAIRESDRVSYEQYF.

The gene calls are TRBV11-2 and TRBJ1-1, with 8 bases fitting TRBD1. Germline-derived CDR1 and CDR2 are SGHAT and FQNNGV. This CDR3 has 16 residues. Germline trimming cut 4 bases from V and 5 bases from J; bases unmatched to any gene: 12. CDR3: CASSYQGASQSTEAFF. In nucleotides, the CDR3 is TGTGCCAGCAGCTACCAGGGGGCGTCGCAATCTACTGAAGCTTTCTTT.

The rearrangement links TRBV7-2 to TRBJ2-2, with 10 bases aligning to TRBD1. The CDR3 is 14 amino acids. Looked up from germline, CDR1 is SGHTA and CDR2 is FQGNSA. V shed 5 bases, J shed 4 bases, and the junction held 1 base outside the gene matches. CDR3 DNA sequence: TGTGCCAGCAGCAGGACAGGGGGCACCGGGGAGCTGTTTTTT. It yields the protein CASSRTGGTGELFF.

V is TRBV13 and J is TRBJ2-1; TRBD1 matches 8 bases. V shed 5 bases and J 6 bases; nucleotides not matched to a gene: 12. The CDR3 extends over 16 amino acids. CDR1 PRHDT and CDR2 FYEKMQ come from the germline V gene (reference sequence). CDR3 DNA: TGTGCCAGCAGCCAAACGTGGGGACAGGAGGGCAATGAGCAGTTCTTC. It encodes CASSQTWGQEGNEQFF.

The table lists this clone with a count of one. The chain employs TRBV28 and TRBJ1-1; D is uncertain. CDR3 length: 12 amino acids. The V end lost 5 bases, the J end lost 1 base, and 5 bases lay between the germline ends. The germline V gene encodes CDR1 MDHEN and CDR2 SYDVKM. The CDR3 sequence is CASSQQNTEAFF. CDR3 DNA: TGTGCCAGCAGTCAACAGAACACTGAAGCTTTCTTT.

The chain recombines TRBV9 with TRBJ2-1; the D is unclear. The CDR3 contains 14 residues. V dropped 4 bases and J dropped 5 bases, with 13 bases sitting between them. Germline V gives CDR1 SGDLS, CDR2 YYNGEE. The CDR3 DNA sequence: TGTGCCAGCAGCCCTCGTAGCTCGAACAATGAGCAGTTCTTC. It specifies CASSPRSSNNEQFF.

CDR3 bases: TGTGCCAGCTCACTGACAGGGGCGCGAGGCGAGCAGTACTTC. This sequence encodes CASSLTGARGEQYF. The chain joins TRBV18 to TRBJ2-7, with TRBD1 matching 8 bases. In germline, CDR1 is KGHSH, CDR2 LQKENI. V dropped 4 bases and J dropped 6; count of bases not matched to a gene: 8. The CDR3 covers 14 residues.

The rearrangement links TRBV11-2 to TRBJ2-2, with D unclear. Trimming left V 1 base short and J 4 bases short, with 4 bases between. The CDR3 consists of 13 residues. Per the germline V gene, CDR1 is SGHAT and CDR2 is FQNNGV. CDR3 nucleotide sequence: TGTGCCAGCAGCTTAGTGGCCACCGGGGAGCTGTTTTTT. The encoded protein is CASSLVATGELFF. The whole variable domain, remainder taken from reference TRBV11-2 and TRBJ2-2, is EAGVAQSPRYKIIEKRQSVAFWCNPISGHATLYWYQQILGQGPKLLIQFQNNGVVDDSQLPKDRFSAERLKGVDSTLKIQPAKLEDSAVYLCASSLVATGELFFGEGSRLTVL.

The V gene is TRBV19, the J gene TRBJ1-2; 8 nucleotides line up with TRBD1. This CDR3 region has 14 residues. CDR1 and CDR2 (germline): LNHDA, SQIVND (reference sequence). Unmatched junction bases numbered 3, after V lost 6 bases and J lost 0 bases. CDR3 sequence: CASRQGASNYGYTF. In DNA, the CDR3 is TGTGCCAGTAGGCAGGGGGCGTCTAACTATGGCTACACCTTC.

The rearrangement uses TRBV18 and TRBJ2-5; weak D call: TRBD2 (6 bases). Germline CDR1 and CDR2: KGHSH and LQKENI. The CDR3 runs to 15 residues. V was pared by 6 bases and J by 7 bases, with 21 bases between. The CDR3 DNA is TGTGCCAGCTCTCCTCTCGGGAGCGAATCTGGGACCCAGTACTTC. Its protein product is CASSPLGSESGTQYF. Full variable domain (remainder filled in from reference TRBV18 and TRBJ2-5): NAGVMQNPRHLVRRRGQEARLRCSPMKGHSHVYWYRQLPEEGLKFMVYLQKENIIDESGMPKERFSAEFPKEGPSILRIQQVVRGDSAAYFCASSPLGSESGTQYFGPGTRLLVL.

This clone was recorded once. Here the CDR3 DNA reads TGTGCCAGCTCACCAACAGGGACTAATGAAAAACTGTTTTTT. This sequence encodes CASSPTGTNEKLFF. J is TRBJ1-4 and V is TRBV18, with D maybe TRBD1 (6 bases). From germline, CDR1 is KGHSH and CDR2 LQKENI. Trimming left V 2 bases short and J 2 bases short, with 6 bases between. The CDR3 consists of 14 residues.

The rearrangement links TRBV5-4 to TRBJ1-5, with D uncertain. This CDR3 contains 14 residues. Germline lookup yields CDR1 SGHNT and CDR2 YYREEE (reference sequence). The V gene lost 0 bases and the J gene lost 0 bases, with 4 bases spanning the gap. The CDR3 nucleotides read TGTGCCAGCAGCTTGGCAGGTAGCAATCAGCCCCAGCATTTT. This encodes CASSLAGSNQPQHF.

This CDR3 is CASSVGTATHTEAFF. In DNA, the CDR3 is TGTGCCAGCAGCGTCGGGACAGCAACTCACACTGAAGCTTTCTTT. The chain combines TRBV7-9 with TRBJ1-1; TRBD1 aligns across 7 bases. This CDR3 spans 15 amino acids. V was pared by 5 bases and J by 3 bases, with 9 bases of the junction left unmatched. Germline values: CDR1 SEHNR, CDR2 FQNEAQ (reference sequence).

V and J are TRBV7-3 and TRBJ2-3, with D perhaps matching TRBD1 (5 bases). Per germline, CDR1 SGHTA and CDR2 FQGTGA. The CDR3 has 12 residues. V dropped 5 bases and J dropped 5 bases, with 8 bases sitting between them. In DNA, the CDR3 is TGTGCCAGCAGCCAAACAGGAGATACGCAGTATTTT. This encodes CASSQTGDTQYF.

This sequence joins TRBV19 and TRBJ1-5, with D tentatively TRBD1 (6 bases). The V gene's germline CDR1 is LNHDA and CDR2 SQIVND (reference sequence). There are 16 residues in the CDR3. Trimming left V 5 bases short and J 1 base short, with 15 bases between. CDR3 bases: TGTGCCAGTAGTCATGGGTCAGGGGTAAGCAATCAGCCCCAGCATTTT. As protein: CASSHGSGVSNQPQHF.